Detailed here is one T cell receptor (beta chain). The data were obtained in a study of T cell changes during pregnancy in multiple sclerosis. Measured with immunoSEQ multiplex PCR; TCRdb has only the in-frame clones, and not every one. The data hold about 73,000 clones, with 85% to 90% observed a single time. Germline lookup yields CDR1 SGHVS and CDR2 FQNEAQ. Trimming shortened V by 1 base and J by 1 base, and 17 bases separated the two germline ends. The CDR3 length is 18 residues. J is TRBJ2-4 and V is TRBV7-8; perhaps TRBD2 as D (5 bases). The receptor was isolated from a female donor in good health, enrolled as a control in a pregnancy study. Material: peripheral blood, obtained after pregnancy. Here the CDR3 reads CASSLGVVGVWAKNIQYF. The CDR3 DNA reads as TGTGCCAGCAGCTTAGGCGTTGTCGGGGTTTGGGCCAAAAACATTCAGTACTTC.